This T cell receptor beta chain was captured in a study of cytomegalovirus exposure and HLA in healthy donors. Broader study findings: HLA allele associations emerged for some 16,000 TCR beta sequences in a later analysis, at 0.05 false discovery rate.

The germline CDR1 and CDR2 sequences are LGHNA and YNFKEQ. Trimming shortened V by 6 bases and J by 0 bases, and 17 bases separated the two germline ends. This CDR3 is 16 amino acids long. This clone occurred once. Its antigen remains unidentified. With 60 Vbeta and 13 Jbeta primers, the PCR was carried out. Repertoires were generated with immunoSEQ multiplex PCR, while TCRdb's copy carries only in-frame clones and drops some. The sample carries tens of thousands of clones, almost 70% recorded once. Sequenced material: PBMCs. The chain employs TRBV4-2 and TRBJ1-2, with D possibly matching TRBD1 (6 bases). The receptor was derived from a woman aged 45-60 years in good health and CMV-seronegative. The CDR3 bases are TGTGCCAGCAGTCAAAGTCCGGCAGGGGCTAACTATGGCTACACCTTC. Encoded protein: CASSQSPAGANYGYTF.